This TCR beta chain was obtained from a study of T cells in Graves' hyperthyroidism and ophthalmopathy. Study as a whole: Before any treatment, at initial diagnosis, peripheral blood was collected.

Authors of the study amplified TCR beta CDR3 regions from RNA transcripts. Researchers ran a first-round RT-PCR on the TCR CDR3 using the HTBI primer set. TCRdb reanalysed the multiplex PCR reads using MiXCR and keeps one entry per CDR3 protein. The table has 480,000 or so distinct CDR3 sequences, 14% seen once. Any patient presenting with uncontrolled infection, other autoimmune disease, pregnancy or lactation was left out. It was 8.5 to 10 ml of fresh peripheral blood that supplied the PBMCs. Germline lookup yields CDR1 MNHNS and CDR2 SASEGT. The CDR3 totals 16 residues. V shed 6 bases and J shed 1 base, with 16 bases lying between them.

Source material: blood. This TCR derives from a woman under 30 with Graves' hyperthyroidism. The chain is built from TRBV6-1 and TRBJ2-1, with D tentatively TRBD2 (7 bases). The CDR3 DNA reads TGTGCCAGCAGGGGGCAAGGGGGGGGATCCTACAATGAGCAGTTCTTC. Protein product: CASRGQGGGSYNEQFF.